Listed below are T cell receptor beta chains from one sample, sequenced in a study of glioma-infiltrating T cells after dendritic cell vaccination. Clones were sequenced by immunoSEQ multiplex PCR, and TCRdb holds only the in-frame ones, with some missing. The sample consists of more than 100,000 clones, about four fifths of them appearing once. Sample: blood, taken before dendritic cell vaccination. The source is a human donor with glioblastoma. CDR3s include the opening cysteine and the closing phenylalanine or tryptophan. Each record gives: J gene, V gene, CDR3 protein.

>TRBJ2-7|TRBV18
CASSPSGLAENEQYF
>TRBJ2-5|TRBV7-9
CASSQVTSQEAQYF
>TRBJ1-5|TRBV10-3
CAIQQGSGSNQPQHF
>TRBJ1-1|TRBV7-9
CASSEFSMNTEAFF
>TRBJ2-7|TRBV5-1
CASSFRAQGSYEQYF
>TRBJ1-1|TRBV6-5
CASSGTGSTEAFF
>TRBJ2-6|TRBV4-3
CASSQRTGQGPGANVLTF
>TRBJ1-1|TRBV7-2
CASSFMTGGGTEAFF
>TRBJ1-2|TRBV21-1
CASTPRTGDYGYTF
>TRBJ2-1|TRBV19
CASSQPGTGPMEQFF
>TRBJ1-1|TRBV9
CASSVGQGDTEAFF
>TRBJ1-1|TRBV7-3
CASSLLRNTEAFF
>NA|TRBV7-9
CASSLSGGYEQYF
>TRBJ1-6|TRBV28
CASSLERPGLPRDSPLHF
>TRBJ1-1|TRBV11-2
CASSPLFRGFTEAFF
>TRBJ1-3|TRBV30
CAWSPAGNTIYF
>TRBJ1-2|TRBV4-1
CASRSLVGAGAHYGYTF
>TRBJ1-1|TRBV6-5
CASDKQGMSSEAFF
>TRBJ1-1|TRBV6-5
CASSFRDRVRTEAFF
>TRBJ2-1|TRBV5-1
CASSLDRVSSYNEQFF
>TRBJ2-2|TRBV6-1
CASSLAGGGTGELFF
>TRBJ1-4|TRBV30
CAWSVIRVRAANEKLFF
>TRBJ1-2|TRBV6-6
CASSSRTGMGGYTF
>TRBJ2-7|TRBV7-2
CASSLESYEQYF
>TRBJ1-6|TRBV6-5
CASSRVGADNSPLHF
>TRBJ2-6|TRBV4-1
CASSLAGWGSGANVLTF
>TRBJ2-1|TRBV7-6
CASSLGLAGGSYNEQFF
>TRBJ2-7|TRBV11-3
CASSSGQSQEQYF
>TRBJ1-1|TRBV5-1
CASSLGPGNTEAFF
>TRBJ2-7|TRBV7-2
CASSLGLAVGYEQYF
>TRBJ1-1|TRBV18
CASSHTQQGGMNTEAFF
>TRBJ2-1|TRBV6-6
CAIQGATYNNEQFF
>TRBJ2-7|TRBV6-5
CASSLQSGQFPEQYF
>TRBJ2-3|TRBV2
CATKEGRAGVNTDTQYF
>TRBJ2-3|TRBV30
CAWSFVGGGVDTQYF
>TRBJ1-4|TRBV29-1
CSVFVTGGLGEKLFF
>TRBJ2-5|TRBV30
CAWAGGDETQYF
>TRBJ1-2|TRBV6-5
CASSFRRVSGYTF
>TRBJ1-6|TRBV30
CAWIGSRVTLHF
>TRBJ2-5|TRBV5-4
CASSLEGGGSQETQYF
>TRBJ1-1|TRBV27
CASYTGTEAFF
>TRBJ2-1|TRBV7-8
CASSLAVVSGGPSSYNEQFF
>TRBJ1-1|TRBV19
CASSPTTGGISAFF
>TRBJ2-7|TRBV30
CAWIAGPGAEQYF
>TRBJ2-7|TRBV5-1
CASSPGILSLYF
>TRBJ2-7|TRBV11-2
CASSGTSGGGYEQYF
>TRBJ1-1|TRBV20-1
CSARRNTEAFF
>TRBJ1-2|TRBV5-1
CASSWSNRAGGYTF
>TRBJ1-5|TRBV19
CASRDRDMGNQPQHF
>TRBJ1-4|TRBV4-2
CASSLVTDEKLFF
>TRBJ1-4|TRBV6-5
CASSYLFRDSNEKLFF
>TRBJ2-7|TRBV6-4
CANQGTSSSYEQYF
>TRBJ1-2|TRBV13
CASSRTGNGYTF